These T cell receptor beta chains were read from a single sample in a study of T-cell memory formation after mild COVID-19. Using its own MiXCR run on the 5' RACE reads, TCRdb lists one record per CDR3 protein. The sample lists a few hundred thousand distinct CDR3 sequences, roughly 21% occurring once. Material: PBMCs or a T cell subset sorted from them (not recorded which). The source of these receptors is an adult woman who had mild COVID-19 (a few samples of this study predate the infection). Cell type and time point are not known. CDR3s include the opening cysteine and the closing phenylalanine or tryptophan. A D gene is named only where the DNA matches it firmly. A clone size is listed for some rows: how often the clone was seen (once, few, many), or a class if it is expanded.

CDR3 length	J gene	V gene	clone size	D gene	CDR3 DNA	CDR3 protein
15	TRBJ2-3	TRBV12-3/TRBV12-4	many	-	TGTGCCAGCAGCCCTAAGAGCAGGAAGGGAGATACGCAGTATTTT	CASSPKSRKGDTQYF
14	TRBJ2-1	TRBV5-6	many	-	TGTGCCAGCAGCGTTACGTTAATAGTTAATGAGCAGTTCTTC	CASSVTLIVNEQFF
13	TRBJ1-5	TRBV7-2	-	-	TGTGCCAGCAGCTTAGGGGGTTCTAAGCCCCAGCATTTT	CASSLGGSKPQHF
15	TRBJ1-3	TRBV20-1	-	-	TGCAGTGTTACTGCCCCAGTGGTGTCCGGAAACACCATATATTTT	CSVTAPVVSGNTIYF
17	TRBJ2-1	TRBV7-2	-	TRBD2	TGTGCCAGCAGACCTGGGACTAGCGGGGGCTCCTACAATGAGCAGTTCTTC	CASRPGTSGGSYNEQFF
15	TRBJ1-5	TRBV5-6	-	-	TGTGCCAGCAGCTTGGACGCGAATAGCAATCAGCCCCAGCATTTT	CASSLDANSNQPQHF
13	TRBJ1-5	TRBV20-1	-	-	TGCAGTGCCCCCCTGTCCCCGGGGCAGCCCCAGCATTTT	CSAPLSPGQPQHF
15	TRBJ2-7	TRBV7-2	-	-	TGTGCCAGCAGCTTATGGTCGCAGGCCCGATACGAGCAGTACTTC	CASSLWSQARYEQYF
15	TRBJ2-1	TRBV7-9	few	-	TGTGCCAGCAGCCCTACGGGGGGCCCCTACAATGAGCAGTTCTTC	CASSPTGGPYNEQFF
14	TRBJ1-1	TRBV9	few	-	TGTGCCAGCAGCGTAGTCGGGGTAGGCACTGAAGCTTTCTTT	CASSVVGVGTEAFF
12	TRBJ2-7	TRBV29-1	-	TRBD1	TGCAGCGTTGTCCGACAGGGCTACGAGCAGTACTTC	CSVVRQGYEQYF
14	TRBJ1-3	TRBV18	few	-	TGTGCCAGCTCGTCATCCAGCTCTGGAAACACCATATATTTT	CASSSSSSGNTIYF
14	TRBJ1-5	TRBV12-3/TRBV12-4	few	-	TGTGCCAGCACTCTTCGGGGGCACAATCAGCCCCAGCATTTT	CASTLRGHNQPQHF
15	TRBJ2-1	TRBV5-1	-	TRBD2	TGCGCCAGCAGTTTTAGCGGGGGGGGATCTAATGAGCAGTTCTTC	CASSFSGGGSNEQFF
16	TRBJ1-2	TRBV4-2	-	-	TGTGCCAGCAGCCAAGATGGCGGGTCTGGTCCCGATGGCTACACCTTC	CASSQDGGSGPDGYTF
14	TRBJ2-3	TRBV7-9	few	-	TGTGCCAGCAGCTATGGACTCAGCCCAGATACGCAGTATTTT	CASSYGLSPDTQYF
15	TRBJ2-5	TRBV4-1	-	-	TGCGCCAGCAGCCAAGATGGGCAGGTCCAAGAGACCCAGTACTTC	CASSQDGQVQETQYF
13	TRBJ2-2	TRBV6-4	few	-	TGTGCCAGCAGTGAGGTGGGGGCCGGGGAGCTGTTTTTT	CASSEVGAGELFF
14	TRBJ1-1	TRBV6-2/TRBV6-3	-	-	TGTGCCAGCAGTTACCACAGACTTAACACTGAAGCTTTCTTT	CASSYHRLNTEAFF
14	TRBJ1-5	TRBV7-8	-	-	TGTGCCAGCAGCTTAGGGCGGCGCAATCAGCCCCAGCATTTT	CASSLGRRNQPQHF
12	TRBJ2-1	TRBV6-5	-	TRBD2	TGTGCCAGCAGTTACTCGGGACTAGTAACGTTCTTC	CASSYSGLVTFF
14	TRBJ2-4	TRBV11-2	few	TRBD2	TGTGCCAGCACCTCAGGCCTAGCGGAAAACATTCAGTACTTC	CASTSGLAENIQYF
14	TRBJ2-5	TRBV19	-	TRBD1	TGTGCCAGTAGTGCCTACAGGGGATCAGAGACCCAGTACTTC	CASSAYRGSETQYF
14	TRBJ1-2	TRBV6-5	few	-	TGTGCCAGCAGTTACTCAAACAGGGCTGCAGGCTACACCTTC	CASSYSNRAAGYTF
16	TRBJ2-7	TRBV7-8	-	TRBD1	TGTGCCAGCAGCTTCGAGACAGGGGAAAGCTCCTACGAGCAGTACTTC	CASSFETGESSYEQYF
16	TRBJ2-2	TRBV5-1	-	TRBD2	TGCGCCAGCAGCTTAAACGAAGGCGGGGGGTCCGGGGAGCTGTTTTTT	CASSLNEGGGSGELFF
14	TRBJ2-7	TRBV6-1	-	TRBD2	TGTGCCAGCAGTGAAGAGCGGGGGCCGTACGAGCAGTACTTC	CASSEERGPYEQYF
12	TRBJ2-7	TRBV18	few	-	TGTGCCAGCTCACCAGCCTTCGAGGAGCAGTACTTC	CASSPAFEEQYF
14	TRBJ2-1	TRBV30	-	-	TGTGCCTGGAGTGTAGGGATTCCTTTCAATGAGCAGTTCTTC	CAWSVGIPFNEQFF
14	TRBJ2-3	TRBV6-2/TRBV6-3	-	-	TGTGCCAGCAGTTACTTGACATCCGCAGATACGCAGTATTTT	CASSYLTSADTQYF
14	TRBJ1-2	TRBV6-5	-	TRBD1	TGTGCCAGCAACCCAGGACAGGTGAACTATGGCTACACCTTC	CASNPGQVNYGYTF
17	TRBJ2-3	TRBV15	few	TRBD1	TGTGCCACCAGCTCCTCAACGACAGGGTTTATTACAGATACGCAGTATTTT	CATSSSTTGFITDTQYF
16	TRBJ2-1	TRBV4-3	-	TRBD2	TGCGCCAGCAGCCAAGTAGGGCTAGCGGGAGGAAATGAGCAGTTCTTC	CASSQVGLAGGNEQFF
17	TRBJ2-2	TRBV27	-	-	TGTGCCAGCAGCCGGACTGGGACAATGGGAAACACCGGGGAGCTGTTTTTT	CASSRTGTMGNTGELFF
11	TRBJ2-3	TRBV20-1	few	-	TGCAGTGCTAGAGGGTCCGATACGCAGTATTTT	CSARGSDTQYF
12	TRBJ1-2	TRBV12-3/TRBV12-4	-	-	TGTGCCAGCACCGGGGAGGGCTATGGCTACACCTTC	CASTGEGYGYTF
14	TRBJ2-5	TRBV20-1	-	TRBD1	TGCAGTGCTAGAGAAGGGGGCGGGCAAGAGACCCAGTACTTC	CSAREGGGQETQYF
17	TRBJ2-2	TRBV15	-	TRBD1	TGTGCCACCAGCAGACCAAGACAGGGGCCAAGCACCGGGGAGCTGTTTTTT	CATSRPRQGPSTGELFF
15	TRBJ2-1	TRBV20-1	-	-	TGCAGTGCTAGAGAACAGGGTTTCTCCTACAATGAGCAGTTCTTC	CSAREQGFSYNEQFF
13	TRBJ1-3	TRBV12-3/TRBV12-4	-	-	TGTGCCAGCAAGAACCGGACCTTGAACACCATATATTTT	CASKNRTLNTIYF
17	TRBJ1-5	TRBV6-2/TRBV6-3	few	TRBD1	TGTGCCAGCAGTTACTCGTCAGGACAGGGTGGCAATCAGCCCCAGCATTTT	CASSYSSGQGGNQPQHF
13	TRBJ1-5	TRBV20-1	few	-	TGCAGTGCTACAGTCTCCAGCAATCAGCCCCAGCATTTT	CSATVSSNQPQHF